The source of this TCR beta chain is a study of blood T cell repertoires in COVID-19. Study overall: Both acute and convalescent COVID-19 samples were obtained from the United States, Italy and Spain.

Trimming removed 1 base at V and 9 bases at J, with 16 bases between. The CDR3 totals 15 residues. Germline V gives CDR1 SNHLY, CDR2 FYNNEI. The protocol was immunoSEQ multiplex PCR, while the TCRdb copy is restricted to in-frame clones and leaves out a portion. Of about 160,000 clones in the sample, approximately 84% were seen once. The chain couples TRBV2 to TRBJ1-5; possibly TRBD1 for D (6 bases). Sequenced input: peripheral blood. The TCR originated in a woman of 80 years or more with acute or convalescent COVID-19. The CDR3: CASSEGGGGTRPQHF. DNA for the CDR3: TGTGCCAGCAGTGAAGGGGGAGGGGGGACACGGCCCCAGCATTTT.